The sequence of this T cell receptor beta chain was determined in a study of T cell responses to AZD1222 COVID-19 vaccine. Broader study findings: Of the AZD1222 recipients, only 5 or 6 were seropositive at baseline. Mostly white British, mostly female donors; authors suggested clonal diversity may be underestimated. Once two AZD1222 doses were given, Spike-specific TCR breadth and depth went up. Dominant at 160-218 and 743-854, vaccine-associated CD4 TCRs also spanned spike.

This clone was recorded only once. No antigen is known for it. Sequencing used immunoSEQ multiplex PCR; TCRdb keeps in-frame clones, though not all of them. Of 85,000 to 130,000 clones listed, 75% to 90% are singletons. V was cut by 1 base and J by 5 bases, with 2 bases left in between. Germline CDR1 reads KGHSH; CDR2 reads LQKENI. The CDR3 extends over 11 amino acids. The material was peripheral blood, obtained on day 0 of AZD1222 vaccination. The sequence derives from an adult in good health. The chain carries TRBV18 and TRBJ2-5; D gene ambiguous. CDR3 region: CASSPRETQYF. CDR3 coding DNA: TGTGCCAGCTCACCACGCGAGACCCAGTACTTC.